Shown below are 24 T cell receptor beta chains from a single sample sequenced in a study of control samples from healthy donors and cancer patients. Using immunoSEQ multiplex PCR, the repertoire was profiled, and TCRdb retains in-frame clones only, with some absent. This table holds approximately 140,000 clones, roughly 92% found once. Specimen: blood. The origin of the receptors is a man aged 30 to 39 in good health.

V and J are TRBV28 and TRBJ1-1; perhaps TRBD1 as D (5 bases). The CDR3 has 14 residues. The V gene's germline CDR1 is MDHEN and CDR2 SYDVKM. V gave up 3 bases and J gave up 1 base, with 9 bases separating them. The DNA for the CDR3 is TGTGCCAGCAGTTTCACAGGAGGGAACACTGAAGCTTTCTTT. Amino acid sequence: CASSFTGGNTEAFF. Variable domain in full (rest from reference TRBV28 and TRBJ1-1): DVKVTQSSRYLVKRTGEKVFLECVQDMDHENMFWYRQDPGLGLRLIYFSYDVKMKEKGDIPEGYSVSREKKERFSLILESASTNQTSMYLCASSFTGGNTEAFFGQGTRLTVV.

The CDR3 nucleotides read TGTGCCAGTAGTATATCTAACTATGGCTACACCTTC. Translating gives CASSISNYGYTF. The chain combines TRBV19 with TRBJ1-2; D is unclear. Germline CDR1 and CDR2: LNHDA and SQIVND (reference sequence). V lost 2 bases and J 0 bases, leaving 1 base between the germline ends. The CDR3 contains 12 residues.

The chain couples TRBV28 to TRBJ1-4, with 8 positions matching TRBD1. The germline V gene encodes CDR1 MDHEN and CDR2 SYDVKM. Unmatched junction bases numbered 5, after V lost 3 bases and J lost 5 bases. This CDR3 is built from 15 residues. Written as DNA, the CDR3 is TGTGCCAGCAGTTTGTCTGACAGGGGCAATGAAAAACTGTTTTTT. This translates into CASSLSDRGNEKLFF.

This rearrangement joins TRBV6-2 or TRBV6-3 to TRBJ2-1; D uncertain. V dropped 5 bases and J dropped 10 bases, with 12 bases sitting between them. The CDR3 spans 12 residues. Germline V CDR1 and CDR2: MNHEY, SVGEGT. The CDR3 coding sequence is TGTGCCAGCAGTAACCCGGTAGAGGAGCAGTTCTTC. Its protein product is CASSNPVEEQFF.

This chain joins TRBV9 and TRBJ1-2; 8 positions match TRBD1. The germline gives CDR1 SGDLS, CDR2 YYNGEE. Unmatched junction bases numbered 11, after V lost 3 bases and J lost 7 bases. The CDR3 contains 15 residues. CDR3 region: CASSAHGQGRSGYTF. Here the CDR3 DNA reads TGTGCCAGCAGCGCCCACGGACAGGGCCGTTCTGGCTACACCTTC.

V and J are TRBV7-2 and TRBJ2-6, with D possibly TRBD1 on 5 matching bases. The CDR3 is made up of 18 amino acids. V dropped 4 bases and J dropped 1 base, with 17 bases sitting between them. Germline loops: CDR1 SGHTA, CDR2 FQGNSA. CDR3 loop: CASSSPYQGLSGANVLTF. CDR3 nucleotide sequence: TGTGCCAGCAGCTCTCCGTACCAGGGCCTGTCTGGGGCCAACGTCCTGACTTTC.

V and J are TRBV28 and TRBJ1-1; 9 positions agree with TRBD1. The CDR3 covers 12 residues. J gave up 9 bases and V 5 bases, and 4 bases lay outside the gene matches. CDR1 and CDR2 (germline): MDHEN, SYDVKM. The CDR3 sequence: CASSTGQGKAFF. For the CDR3, the DNA is TGTGCCAGCAGTACGGGACAGGGTAAAGCTTTCTTT.

This clone was recorded only once. The chain recombines TRBV2 with TRBJ2-1; perhaps TRBD1 as D (6 bases). Trimming shortened V by 8 bases and J by 2 bases, and 13 bases separated the two germline ends. Germline values: CDR1 SNHLY, CDR2 FYNNEI. The CDR3 is made up of 14 amino acids. The CDR3 DNA is TGTGCCAGCTCGACAGGAGCGCCCTACAATGAGCAGTTCTTC. Amino acids: CASSTGAPYNEQFF.

V gene TRBV28 combines with J gene TRBJ2-7; either TRBD1 or TRBD2 may supply D (6 bases each). Trimming removed 3 bases at V and 2 bases at J, with 14 bases between. CDR1 and CDR2 from the germline V gene are MDHEN and SYDVKM. The CDR3 is 15 amino acids. The CDR3 loop reads CASSLGPGAPYEQYF. The CDR3 DNA sequence: TGTGCCAGCAGTTTGGGTCCGGGGGCCCCCTACGAGCAGTACTTC.

This rearrangement joins TRBV3-1 (or the pseudogene TRBV3-2) to TRBJ1-5; no firm D call. This CDR3 is 14 amino acids long. V gave up 2 bases and J gave up 9 bases, with 14 bases separating them. Germline V CDR1 and CDR2: LGHDT, YNNKEL (reference sequence). CDR3 coding DNA: TGTGCCAGCAGCCAACTACACACTACTTGGCCCCAGCATTTT. This encodes CASSQLHTTWPQHF.

V usage is TRBV10-2 and J usage is TRBJ2-2; D remains unclear. The CDR3 has 16 amino acids. Per the germline V gene, CDR1 is WSHSY and CDR2 is SAAADI. Trimming shortened V by 4 bases and J by 1 base, and 13 bases separated the two germline ends. The CDR3 sequence is CASSVFTPGNTGELFF. Written as DNA, the CDR3 is TGCGCCAGCAGTGTTTTCACCCCGGGGAACACCGGGGAGCTGTTTTTT.

This rearrangement joins TRBV6-1 to TRBJ1-3; 7 bases fit TRBD1. In germline, CDR1 is MNHNS, CDR2 SASEGT. This CDR3 has 15 residues. J lost 2 bases, V lost 2 bases, and 3 bases had no gene match. The CDR3 protein is CASSEWGTAGNTIYF. DNA of the CDR3: TGTGCCAGCAGTGAATGGGGGACAGCTGGAAACACCATATATTTT.

This clone was recorded only once. The V call is TRBV5-8, the J call TRBJ1-3; D is unclear. Germline loops: CDR1 SGHTS, CDR2 YDEGEE. With 4 bases removed from V and 4 bases from J, the gap between germline ends came to 6 bases. The CDR3 length is 12 residues. CDR3 DNA sequence: TGTGCCAGCAGCCTGGAGGGAAACACCATATATTTT. This sequence encodes CASSLEGNTIYF. The whole variable domain, filled in from reference TRBV5-8 and TRBJ1-3, reads EAGVTQSPTHLIKTRGQQATLRCSPISGHTSVYWYQQALGLGLQFLLWYDEGEERNRGNFPPRFSGRQFPNYSSELNVNALELEDSALYLCASSLEGNTIYFGEGSWLTVV.

This clone turned up a few times. The chain links TRBV6-5 to TRBJ2-5; D assignment may be TRBD1 or TRBD2 (6 bases each). Germline V gene data show CDR1 as MNHEY and CDR2 as SVGAGI. V was shortened by 8 bases and J by 5 bases, with 12 bases between the two germline ends. CDR3 length equals 12 residues. In DNA, the CDR3 is TGTGCCAGCCGCGGGACAATGGAGACCCAGTACTTC. Translation gives CASRGTMETQYF.

The rearrangement links TRBV2 to TRBJ1-5, with D unclear. The V gene's germline CDR1 is SNHLY and CDR2 FYNNEI. V gave up 2 bases and J gave up 4 bases, with 15 bases separating them. The CDR3 is 16 amino acids. The CDR3 spells CASSERETRSNQPQHF. The CDR3 nucleotides read TGTGCCAGCAGTGAACGGGAGACCCGAAGTAATCAGCCCCAGCATTTT.

This chain joins TRBV28 and TRBJ2-7; D is unclear. Trimming took 1 base from V and 0 from J, leaving 7 bases between them. This CDR3 spans 14 amino acids. Germline V CDR1 and CDR2: MDHEN, SYDVKM. CDR3 sequence (DNA): TGTGCCAGCAGTTTATACGGGCGCTCCTACGAGCAGTACTTC. It specifies CASSLYGRSYEQYF.

The chain recombines TRBV5-4 with TRBJ1-4; 7 nucleotides match TRBD1. The length of the CDR3 is 15 residues. J gave up 8 bases and V 0 bases, and 7 bases lay outside the gene matches. The germline V gene encodes CDR1 SGHNT and CDR2 YYREEE (reference sequence). The CDR3 here is CASSLDGRGEEKLFF. The CDR3 DNA reads as TGTGCCAGCAGCTTGGATGGCAGGGGGGAGGAAAAACTGTTTTTT.

This clone was detected once. The chain recombines TRBV3-1 (or the pseudogene TRBV3-2) with TRBJ1-3; tentative D call: TRBD1 (6 bases). The length of the CDR3 is 18 residues. CDR1 and CDR2 (germline): LGHDT, YNNKEL (reference sequence). Trimming took off 6 bases at V and 1 base at J, with 22 bases between the two ends. For the CDR3, the DNA is TGTGCCAGCAGGAACAGGGTGCTGACTTTTGGGTCTGGAAACACCATATATTTT. Protein sequence: CASRNRVLTFGSGNTIYF.

The chain combines TRBV6-5 with TRBJ2-6; D is ambiguous. Germline-derived CDR1 and CDR2 are MNHEY and SVGAGI. V was shortened by 6 bases and J by 1 base, with 10 bases between the two germline ends. CDR3 size: 15 residues. CDR3: CASSRRVSGANVLTF. The CDR3 DNA follows: TGTGCCAGCAGCCGCCGGGTTTCTGGGGCCAACGTCCTGACTTTC.

V is TRBV30 and J is TRBJ2-3, with D possibly called TRBD1 or TRBD2 (5 bases each). V was pared by 3 bases and J by 2 bases, with 21 bases between. In germline, CDR1 is GTSNPN, CDR2 SVGIG (reference sequence). This CDR3 has 17 residues. DNA of the CDR3: TGTGCCTGGAGGATTCGCAAGGGGAGAGGGAACACAGATACGCAGTATTTT. Protein: CAWRIRKGRGNTDTQYF.

J is TRBJ1-2 and V is TRBV7-2; 7 bases align to TRBD1. CDR1 is SGHTA, CDR2 FQGNSA, per germline. The CDR3 has 13 amino acids. The trim removed 2 bases at V and 4 bases at J, leaving 1 base unmatched. The CDR3 spells CASSLQGVYGYTF. The DNA for the CDR3 is TGTGCCAGCAGCTTACAGGGGGTCTATGGCTACACCTTC.

The chain uses TRBV28 and TRBJ1-1; D is perhaps TRBD1 (5 bases). The CDR3 length is 13 residues. Germline V gene lookup returns CDR1 MDHEN and CDR2 SYDVKM. V shed 6 bases and J shed 0 bases, with 8 bases lying between them. In DNA, the CDR3 is TGTGCCAGCAGGGGGCAACTGAACACTGAAGCTTTCTTT. Protein sequence: CASRGQLNTEAFF.

V gene TRBV7-2 combines with J gene TRBJ2-7; 9 bases are a match to TRBD2. Germline values: CDR1 SGHTA, CDR2 FQGNSA. The length of the CDR3 is 18 residues. J gave up 3 bases and V 0 bases, and 12 bases lay outside the gene matches. In DNA form, the CDR3 reads TGTGCCAGCAGCTTAGCGATTGCTGGCGGGAGGGGAGTCTACGAGCAGTACTTC. This gives the protein CASSLAIAGGRGVYEQYF.

The chain employs TRBV11-2 and TRBJ2-5; 11 bases fit TRBD2. Trimming took 1 base from V and 0 from J; bases not matched to a gene: 7. The CDR3 extends over 18 amino acids. CDR1 is SGHAT, CDR2 FQNNGV, per germline. Here the CDR3 DNA reads TGTGCCAGCAGCTTAGTTAGGTCTAGCGGGAGGCACCAAGAGACCCAGTACTTC. Amino acids: CASSLVRSSGRHQETQYF. Looking up the rest from reference TRBV11-2 and TRBJ2-5 gives the full variable domain: EAGVAQSPRYKIIEKRQSVAFWCNPISGHATLYWYQQILGQGPKLLIQFQNNGVVDDSQLPKDRFSAERLKGVDSTLKIQPAKLEDSAVYLCASSLVRSSGRHQETQYFGPGTRLLVL.